This TCR beta chain was profiled in a study of shared clonotypes between healthy human individuals. This clone was seen once. Its cognate antigen is unknown. Germline CDR1 and CDR2: WSHSY and SAAADI. V lost 4 bases to trimming and J lost 8 bases, with 14 bases between them. This CDR3 spans 13 amino acids. Generated by immunoSEQ multiplex PCR, the TCRdb table keeps only in-frame clones and is missing some. The profile shows about 2 million clones, over 85% of them singletons. Study findings and constraints: Clonotype sharing levels among donors were expected to vary with sequencing depth. Represented diversity (both genetic and exposure-history) was limited by the small number of donors.

The naive CD8 population came from CD45RO-negative cells selected for CCR7, without terminally differentiated effector memory CD45RA+ cells. The V call is TRBV10-2, the J call TRBJ2-5; no firm D call. This TCR came from a man aged 18 to 30 in good health. Sequencing was performed on naive CD8+ T cells sorted from blood. CDR3 sequence: CASSGPPQQTQYF. The CDR3 DNA is TGCGCCAGCAGTGGGCCTCCCCAACAAACCCAGTACTTC.